This T cell receptor (beta chain) was obtained from a study of blood T cell repertoires in COVID-19. Study information: Samples of COVID-19 (acute and convalescent) were obtained from the United States, Italy and Spain. PBMCs, B-cell-depleted T cells, or T cells were the source of the cDNA or gDNA that made up the material.

V was pared by 5 bases and J by 9 bases, with 17 bases between. The CDR3 is 15 amino acids. Germline CDR1 and CDR2: MDHEN and SYDVKM. Original processing methods: Estimates of nucleated cell counts were drawn from the amplification of reference gene primers. Sequencing was performed with immunoSEQ multiplex PCR; in TCRdb, only in-frame clones are kept and a portion is missing. V and J calls and clone size are those listed in that table; D and trimming were worked out from the DNA. The profile shows around 40,000 clones, approximately 87% of them singletons. Material: peripheral blood. The sequence came from a man aged 50-60 years with active or convalescent COVID-19. This chain links TRBV28 with TRBJ1-6, with D tentatively TRBD1 (6 bases). In DNA, the CDR3 is TGTGCCAGCAGTCTTCTCGGGGGGCAAGTTTCACCCCTCCACTTT. Translation: CASSLLGGQVSPLHF.